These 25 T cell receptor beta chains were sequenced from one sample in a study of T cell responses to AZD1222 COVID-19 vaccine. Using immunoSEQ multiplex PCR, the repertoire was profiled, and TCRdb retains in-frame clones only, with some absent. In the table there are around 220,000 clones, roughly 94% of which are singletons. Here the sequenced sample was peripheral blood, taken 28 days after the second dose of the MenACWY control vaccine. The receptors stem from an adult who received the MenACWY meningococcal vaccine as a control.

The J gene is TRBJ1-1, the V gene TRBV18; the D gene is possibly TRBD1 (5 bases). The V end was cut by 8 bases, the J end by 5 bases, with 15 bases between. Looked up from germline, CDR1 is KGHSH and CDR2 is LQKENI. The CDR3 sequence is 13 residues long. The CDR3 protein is CASRADSGTEAFF. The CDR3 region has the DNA TGTGCCAGCCGGGCCGATTCAGGGACTGAAGCTTTCTTT.

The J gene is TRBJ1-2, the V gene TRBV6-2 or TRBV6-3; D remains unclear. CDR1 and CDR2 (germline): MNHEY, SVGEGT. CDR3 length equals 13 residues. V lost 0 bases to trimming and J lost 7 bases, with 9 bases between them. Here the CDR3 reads CASSYSGQIGYTF. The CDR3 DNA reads TGTGCCAGCAGTTACTCGGGCCAGATTGGCTACACCTTC.

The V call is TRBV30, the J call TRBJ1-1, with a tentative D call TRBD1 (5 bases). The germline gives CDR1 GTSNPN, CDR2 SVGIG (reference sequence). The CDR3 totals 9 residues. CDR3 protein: CGGGTEAFF. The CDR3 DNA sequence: TGTGGGGGGGGCACTGAAGCTTTCTTT.

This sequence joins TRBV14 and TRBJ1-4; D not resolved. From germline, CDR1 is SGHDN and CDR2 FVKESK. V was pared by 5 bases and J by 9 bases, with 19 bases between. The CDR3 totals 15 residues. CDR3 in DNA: TGTGCCAGCAGCTTCCGGACCGCAGAACCCAAAAAACTGTTTTTT. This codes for CASSFRTAEPKKLFF. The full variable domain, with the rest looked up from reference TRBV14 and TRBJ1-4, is EAGVTQFPSHSVIEKGQTVTLRCDPISGHDNLYWYRRVMGKEIKFLLHFVKESKQDESGMPNNRFLAERTGGTYSTLKVQPAELEDSGVYFCASSFRTAEPKKLFFGSGTQLSVL.

In nucleotides, the CDR3 is TGCGCCAGCAGCCCGGCTCGGCAGACCTATGGCTACACCTTC. Its protein product is CASSPARQTYGYTF. The V call is TRBV5-1, the J call TRBJ1-2; no reliable D call. Germline V CDR1 and CDR2: SGHRS, YFSETQ. Trimming shortened V by 4 bases and J by 4 bases, and 14 bases separated the two germline ends. The CDR3 contains 14 residues.

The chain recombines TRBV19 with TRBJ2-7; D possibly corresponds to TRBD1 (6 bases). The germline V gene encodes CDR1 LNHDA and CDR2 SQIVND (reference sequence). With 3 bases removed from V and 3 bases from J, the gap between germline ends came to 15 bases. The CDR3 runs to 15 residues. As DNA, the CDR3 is TGTGCCAGTAGTATCTCCAGGGGCCCAATCTACGAGCAGTACTTC. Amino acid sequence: CASSISRGPIYEQYF.

The chain's CDR3 is CAAQAAQANYGYTF. CDR3 DNA: TGTGCCGCACAAGCCGCGCAAGCTAACTATGGCTACACCTTC. The gene calls are TRBV28 and TRBJ1-2; D call uncertain. Trimming shortened V by 11 bases and J by 0 bases, and 16 bases separated the two germline ends. The CDR3 has 14 amino acids. From germline, CDR1 is MDHEN and CDR2 SYDVKM.

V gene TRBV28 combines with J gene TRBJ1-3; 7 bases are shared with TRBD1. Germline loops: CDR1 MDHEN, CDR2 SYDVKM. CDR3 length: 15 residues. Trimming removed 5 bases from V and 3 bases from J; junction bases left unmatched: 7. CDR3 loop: CASSATGLNGNTIYF. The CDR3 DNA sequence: TGTGCCAGCAGTGCGACAGGGTTAAATGGAAACACCATATATTTT.

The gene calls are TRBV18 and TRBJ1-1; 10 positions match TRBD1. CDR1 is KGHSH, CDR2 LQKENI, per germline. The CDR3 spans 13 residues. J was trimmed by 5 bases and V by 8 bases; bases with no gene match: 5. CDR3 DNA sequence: TGTGCCAGCCATCGGACAGGGGGGACTGAAGCTTTCTTT. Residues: CASHRTGGTEAFF.

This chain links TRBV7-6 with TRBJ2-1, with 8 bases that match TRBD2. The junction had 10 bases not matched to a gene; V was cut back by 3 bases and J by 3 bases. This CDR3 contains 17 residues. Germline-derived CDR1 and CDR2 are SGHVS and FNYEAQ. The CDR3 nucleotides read TGTGCCAGCAGCTTGGGAACAAGCGGGGGCTTCTACAATGAGCAGTTCTTC. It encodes CASSLGTSGGFYNEQFF. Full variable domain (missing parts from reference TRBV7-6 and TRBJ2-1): GAGVSQSPRYKVTKRGQDVALRCDPISGHVSLYWYRQALGQGPEFLTYFNYEAQQDKSGLPNDRFSAERPEGSISTLTIQRTEQRDSAMYRCASSLGTSGGFYNEQFFGPGTRLTVL.

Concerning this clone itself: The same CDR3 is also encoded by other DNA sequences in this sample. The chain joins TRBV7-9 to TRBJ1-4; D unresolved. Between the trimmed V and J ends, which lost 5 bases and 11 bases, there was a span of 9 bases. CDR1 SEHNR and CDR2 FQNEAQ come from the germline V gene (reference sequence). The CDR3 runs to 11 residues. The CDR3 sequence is CASSLGGKLFF. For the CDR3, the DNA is TGTGCCAGCAGCCTGGGCGGGAAACTGTTTTTT.

This CDR3 is CASSLAVDTQYF. The CDR3 nucleotides are TGTGCCAGCAGCTTAGCGGTAGATACGCAGTATTTT. The rearrangement uses TRBV7-9 and TRBJ2-3; D remains unclear. CDR1 SEHNR and CDR2 FQNEAQ come from the germline V gene (reference sequence). The CDR3 consists of 12 residues. V was clipped by 0 bases and J by 5 bases, with 3 bases between them.

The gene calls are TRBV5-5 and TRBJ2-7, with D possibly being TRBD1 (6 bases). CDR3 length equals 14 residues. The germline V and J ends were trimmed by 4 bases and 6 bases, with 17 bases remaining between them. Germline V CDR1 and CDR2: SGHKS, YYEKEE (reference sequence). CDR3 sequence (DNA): TGTGCCAGCAGCCGAGGACAGTTGATCTCCGAGCAGTACTTC. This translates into CASSRGQLISEQYF.

Here the CDR3 reads CASSPQGYGYTF. DNA of the CDR3: TGTGCCAGCAGTCCCCAGGGGTATGGCTACACCTTC. The chain uses TRBV6-5 and TRBJ1-2; TRBD1 might be the D (6 bases). The V gene's germline CDR1 is MNHEY and CDR2 SVGAGI. The CDR3 consists of 12 residues. Trimming removed 5 bases from V and 5 bases from J, with 9 bases in between.

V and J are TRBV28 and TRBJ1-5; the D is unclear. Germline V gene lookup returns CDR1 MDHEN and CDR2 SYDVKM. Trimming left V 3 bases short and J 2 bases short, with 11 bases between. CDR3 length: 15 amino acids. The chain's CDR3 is CASSLKGGGNQPQHF. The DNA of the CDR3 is TGTGCCAGCAGTTTGAAGGGAGGTGGCAATCAGCCCCAGCATTTT.

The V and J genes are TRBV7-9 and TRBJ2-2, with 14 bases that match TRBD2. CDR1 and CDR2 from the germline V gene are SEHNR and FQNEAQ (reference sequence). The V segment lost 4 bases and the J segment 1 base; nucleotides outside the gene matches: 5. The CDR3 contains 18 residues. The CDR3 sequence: CASSSPTSGGGNTGELFF. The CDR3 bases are TGTGCCAGCAGCTCCCCGACTAGCGGGGGGGGGAACACCGGGGAGCTGTTTTTT.

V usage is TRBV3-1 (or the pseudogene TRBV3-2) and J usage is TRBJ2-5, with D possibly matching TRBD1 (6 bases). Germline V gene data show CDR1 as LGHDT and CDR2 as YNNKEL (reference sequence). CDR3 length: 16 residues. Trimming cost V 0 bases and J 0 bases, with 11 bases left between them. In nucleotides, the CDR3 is TGTGCCAGCAGCCAAGAGCCTTGGACAGACCAAGAGACCCAGTACTTC. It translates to CASSQEPWTDQETQYF.

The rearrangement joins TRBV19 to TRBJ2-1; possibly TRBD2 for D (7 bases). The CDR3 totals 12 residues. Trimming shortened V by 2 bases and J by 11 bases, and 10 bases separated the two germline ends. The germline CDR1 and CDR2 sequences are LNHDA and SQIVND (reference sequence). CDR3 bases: TGTGCCAGTAGTATATCGCGGGGGCAGCAGTTCTTC. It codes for CASSISRGQQFF.

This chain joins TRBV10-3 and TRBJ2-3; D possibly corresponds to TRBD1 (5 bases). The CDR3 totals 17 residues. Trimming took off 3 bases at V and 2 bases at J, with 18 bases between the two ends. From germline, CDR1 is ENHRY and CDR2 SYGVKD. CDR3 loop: CAISDVRVGHFTDTQYF. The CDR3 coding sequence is TGTGCCATCAGTGATGTCAGGGTGGGCCACTTCACAGATACGCAGTATTTT.

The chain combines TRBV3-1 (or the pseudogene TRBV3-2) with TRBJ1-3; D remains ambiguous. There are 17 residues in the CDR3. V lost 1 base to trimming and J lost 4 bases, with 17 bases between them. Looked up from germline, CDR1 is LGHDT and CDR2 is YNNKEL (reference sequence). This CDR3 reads CASSQGARGSTGNTIYF. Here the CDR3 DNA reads TGTGCCAGCAGCCAAGGGGCAAGAGGGTCTACGGGAAACACCATATATTTT.

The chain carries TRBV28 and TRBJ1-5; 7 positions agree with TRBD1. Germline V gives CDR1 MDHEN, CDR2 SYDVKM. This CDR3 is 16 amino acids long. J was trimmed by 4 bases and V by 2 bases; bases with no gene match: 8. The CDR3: CASSLIGQDSNQPQHF. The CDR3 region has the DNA TGTGCCAGCAGTTTAATCGGACAGGATAGTAATCAGCCCCAGCATTTT. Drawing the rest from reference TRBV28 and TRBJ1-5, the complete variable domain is DVKVTQSSRYLVKRTGEKVFLECVQDMDHENMFWYRQDPGLGLRLIYFSYDVKMKEKGDIPEGYSVSREKKERFSLILESASTNQTSMYLCASSLIGQDSNQPQHFGDGTRLSIL.

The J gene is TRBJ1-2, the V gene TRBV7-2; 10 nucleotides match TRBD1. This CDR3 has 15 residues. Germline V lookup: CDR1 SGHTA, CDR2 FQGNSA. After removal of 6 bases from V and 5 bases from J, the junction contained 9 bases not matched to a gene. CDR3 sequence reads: CASSKGQGLSYGYTF. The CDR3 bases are TGTGCCAGCAGTAAGGGACAGGGGTTATCATATGGCTACACCTTC.

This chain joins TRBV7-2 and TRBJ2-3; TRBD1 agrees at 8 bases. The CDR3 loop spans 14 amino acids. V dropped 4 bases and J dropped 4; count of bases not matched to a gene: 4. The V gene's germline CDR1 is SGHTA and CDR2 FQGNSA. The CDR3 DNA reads TGTGCCAGCAGCTCACAGGGGGACGCAGATACGCAGTATTTT. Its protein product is CASSSQGDADTQYF.

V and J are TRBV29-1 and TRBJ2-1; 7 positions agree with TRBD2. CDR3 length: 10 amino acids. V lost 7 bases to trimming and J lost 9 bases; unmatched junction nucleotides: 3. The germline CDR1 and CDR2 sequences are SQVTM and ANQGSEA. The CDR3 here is CSGGGGEQFF. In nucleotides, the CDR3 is TGCAGCGGTGGGGGGGGTGAGCAGTTCTTC.

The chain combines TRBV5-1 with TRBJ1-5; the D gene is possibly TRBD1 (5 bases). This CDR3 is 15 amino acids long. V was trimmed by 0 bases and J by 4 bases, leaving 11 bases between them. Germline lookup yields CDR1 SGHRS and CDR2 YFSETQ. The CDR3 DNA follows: TGCGCCAGCAGCTTGGGTCAGGGAGGTAATCAGCCCCAGCATTTT. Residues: CASSLGQGGNQPQHF.